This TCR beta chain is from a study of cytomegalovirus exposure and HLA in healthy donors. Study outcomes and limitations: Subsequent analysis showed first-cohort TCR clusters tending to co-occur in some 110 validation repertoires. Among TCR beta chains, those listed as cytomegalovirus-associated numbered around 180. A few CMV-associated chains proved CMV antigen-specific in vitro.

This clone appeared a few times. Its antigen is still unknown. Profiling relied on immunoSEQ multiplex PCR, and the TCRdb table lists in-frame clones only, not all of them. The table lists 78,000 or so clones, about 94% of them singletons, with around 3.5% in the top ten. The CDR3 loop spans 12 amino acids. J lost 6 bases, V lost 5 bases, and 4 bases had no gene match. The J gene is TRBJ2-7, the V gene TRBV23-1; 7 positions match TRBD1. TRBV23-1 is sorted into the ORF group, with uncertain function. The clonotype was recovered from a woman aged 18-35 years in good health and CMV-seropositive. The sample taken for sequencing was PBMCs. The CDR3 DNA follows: TGCGCCAGCAGTTTGACAGGGCCCGAGCAGTACTTC. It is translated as CASSLTGPEQYF.